These 3 T cell receptor beta chains originate from one sample sequenced in a study of cytomegalovirus exposure and HLA in healthy donors (dated by TCRdb to the late 2010s). Library preparation employed the immunoSEQ multiplex PCR assay. A mixture of 60 forward primers for TCR Vbeta segments and 13 reverse primers for TCR Jbeta segments was used in the multiplex PCR. TCRdb took over this immuneACCESS table, retaining in-frame rearrangements with V and J assigned. Such tables are incomplete; in checked studies, under half of the missing clones stem from an unresolved V gene, and the remainder is unexplained. This sample holds 80,000 to 100,000 clones; roughly 74% were observed only once. Roughly a sixth of the sample is held by the ten biggest clonotypes. Sequenced material: PBMCs. The receptors derive from a woman under 30 in good health and CMV-seropositive.

The chain carries TRBV6-5 and TRBJ2-5; 9 positions match TRBD2. This CDR3 is 14 amino acids long. The germline V gene encodes CDR1 MNHEY and CDR2 SVGAGI. The J segment lost 5 bases and the V segment lost 6 bases, leaving 7 bases of the junction unmatched. CDR3 in amino acids: CASRPLAGRETQYF. In DNA form, the CDR3 reads TGTGCCAGCAGGCCACTAGCGGGCCGGGAGACCCAGTACTTC.

The CDR3 nucleotides are TGTGCCACCAGCAGAGATGGGGCCGTCGGCACCGCCTATGGCTACACCTTC. Translated, it gives CATSRDGAVGTAYGYTF. The rearrangement links TRBV15 to TRBJ1-2; possible D gene TRBD1, 5 bases. The V and J ends lost 0 bases and 4 bases respectively, with 18 bases between them. Germline V CDR1 and CDR2: LNHNV, YYDKDF (reference sequence). The CDR3 runs to 17 residues.

This chain connects TRBV5-6 to TRBJ2-1; 12 nucleotides line up with TRBD2. Trimming cost V 4 bases and J 1 base; bases outside gene matches: 6. The CDR3 loop spans 17 amino acids. Per the germline V gene, CDR1 is SGHDT and CDR2 is YYEEEE. The CDR3 spells CASSTLAGGRSYNEQFF. As DNA, the CDR3 is TGTGCCAGCAGCACACTAGCGGGAGGTAGGTCCTACAATGAGCAGTTCTTC. Full variable domain (rest looked up from reference TRBV5-6 and TRBJ2-1): DAGVTQSPTHLIKTRGQQVTLRCSPKSGHDTVSWYQQALGQGPQFIFQYYEEEERQRGNFPDRFSGHQFPNYSSELNVNALLLGDSALYLCASSTLAGGRSYNEQFFGPGTRLTVL.